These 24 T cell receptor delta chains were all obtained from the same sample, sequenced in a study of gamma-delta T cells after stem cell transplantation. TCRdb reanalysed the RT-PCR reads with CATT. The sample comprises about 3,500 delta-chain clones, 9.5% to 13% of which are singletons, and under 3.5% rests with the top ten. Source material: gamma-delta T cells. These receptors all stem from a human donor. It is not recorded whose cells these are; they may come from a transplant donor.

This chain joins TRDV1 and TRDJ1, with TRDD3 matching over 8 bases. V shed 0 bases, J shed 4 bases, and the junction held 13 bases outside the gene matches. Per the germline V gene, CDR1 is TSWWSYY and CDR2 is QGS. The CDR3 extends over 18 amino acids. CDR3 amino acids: CALGELRSYWGPNDKLIF. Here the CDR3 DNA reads TGTGCTCTTGGGGAACTAAGGTCCTACTGGGGGCCCAACGATAAACTCATCTTT.

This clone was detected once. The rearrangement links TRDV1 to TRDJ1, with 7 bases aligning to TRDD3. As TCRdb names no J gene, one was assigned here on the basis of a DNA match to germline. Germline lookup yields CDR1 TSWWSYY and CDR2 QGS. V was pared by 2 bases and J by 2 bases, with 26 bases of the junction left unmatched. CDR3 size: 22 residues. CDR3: CALGEINPTRGGPPPLTDKLIF. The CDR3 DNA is TGTGCTCTTGGGGAAATAAACCCCACACGTGGGGGACCTCCCCCCCTTACCGATAAACTCATCTTT.

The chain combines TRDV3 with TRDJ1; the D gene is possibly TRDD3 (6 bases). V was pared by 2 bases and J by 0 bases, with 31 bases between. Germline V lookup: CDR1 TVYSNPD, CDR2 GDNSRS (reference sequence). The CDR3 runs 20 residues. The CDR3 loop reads CAFAPWDSTTVPGYTDKLIF. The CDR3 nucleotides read TGTGCCTTTGCCCCTTGGGATAGTACTACCGTGCCCGGGTACACCGATAAACTCATCTTT. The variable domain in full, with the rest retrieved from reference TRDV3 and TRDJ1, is CDKVTQSSPDQTVASGSEVVLLCTYDTVYSNPDLFWYRIRPDYSFQFVFYGDNSRSEGADFTQGRFSVKHILTQKAFHLVISPVRTEDSATYYCAFAPWDSTTVPGYTDKLIFGKGTRVTVEP.

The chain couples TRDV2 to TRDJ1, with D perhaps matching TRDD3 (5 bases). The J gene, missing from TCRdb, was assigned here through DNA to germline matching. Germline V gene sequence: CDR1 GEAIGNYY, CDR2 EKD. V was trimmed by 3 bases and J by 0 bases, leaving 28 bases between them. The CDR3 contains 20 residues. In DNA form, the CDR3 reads TGTGCCTGTGACCCAAGAGGCATACGGGTGGAGACGAAGTACACCGATAAACTCATCTTT. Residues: CACDPRGIRVETKYTDKLIF.

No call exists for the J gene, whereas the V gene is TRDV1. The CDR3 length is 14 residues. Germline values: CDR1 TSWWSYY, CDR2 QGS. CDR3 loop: CALGEHHARGRIIF. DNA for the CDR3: TGTGCTCTTGGGGAGCACCACGCTCGAGGGAGGATCATCTTT.

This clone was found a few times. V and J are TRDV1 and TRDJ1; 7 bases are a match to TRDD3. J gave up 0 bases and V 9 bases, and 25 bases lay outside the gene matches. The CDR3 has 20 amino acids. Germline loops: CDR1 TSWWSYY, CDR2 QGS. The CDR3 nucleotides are TGTGCTCTCGGAATACCTGAGACGACGGTCTGGGGGCTCCACACCGATAAACTCATCTTT. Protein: CALGIPETTVWGLHTDKLIF.

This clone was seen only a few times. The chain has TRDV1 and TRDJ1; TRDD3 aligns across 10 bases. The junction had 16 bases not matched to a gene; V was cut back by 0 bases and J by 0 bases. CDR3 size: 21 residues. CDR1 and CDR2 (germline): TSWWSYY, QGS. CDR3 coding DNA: TGTGCTCTTGGGGAACTCCACCCACCTATACTTCTGGGGGATAACACCGATAAACTCATCTTT. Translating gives CALGELHPPILLGDNTDKLIF.

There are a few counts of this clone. CDR3 nucleotides: TGTGCCCCTAACCTTCCCTCCTTTACTGGGCGCCTTAAACTCATCTTT. Translated, it gives CAPNLPSFTGRLKLIF. The rearrangement uses TRDV3 and TRDJ1; possibly TRDD2 or TRDD3 for D (6 bases each). Trimming shortened V by 5 bases and J by 7 bases, and 29 bases separated the two germline ends. The germline V gene encodes CDR1 TVYSNPD and CDR2 GDNSRS (reference sequence). This CDR3 is 16 amino acids long.

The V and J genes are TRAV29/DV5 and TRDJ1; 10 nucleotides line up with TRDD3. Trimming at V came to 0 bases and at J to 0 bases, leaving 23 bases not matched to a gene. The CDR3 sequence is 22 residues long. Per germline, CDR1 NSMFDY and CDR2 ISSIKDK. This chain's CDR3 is CAASAGGIFRGGYGLYTDKLIF. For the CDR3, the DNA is TGTGCAGCAAGCGCGGGGGGTATTTTTCGAGGGGGATACGGCCTGTACACCGATAAACTCATCTTT.

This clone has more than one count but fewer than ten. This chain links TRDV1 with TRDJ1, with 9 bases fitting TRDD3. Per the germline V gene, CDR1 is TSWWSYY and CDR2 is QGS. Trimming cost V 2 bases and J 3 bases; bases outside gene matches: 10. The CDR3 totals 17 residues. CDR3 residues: CALGESHGGYKADKLIF. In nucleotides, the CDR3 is TGTGCTCTTGGGGAATCCCACGGGGGATACAAGGCCGATAAACTCATCTTT.

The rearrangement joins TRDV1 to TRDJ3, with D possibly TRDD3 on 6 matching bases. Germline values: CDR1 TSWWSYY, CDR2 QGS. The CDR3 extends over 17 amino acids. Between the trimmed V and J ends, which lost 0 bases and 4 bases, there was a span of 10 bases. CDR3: CALGELGDGWDTRQMFF. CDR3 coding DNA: TGTGCTCTTGGGGAACTAGGGGATGGATGGGACACCCGACAGATGTTTTTC.

CDR3 in amino acids: CACDTSPPPLPGGYDKLIF. In DNA form, the CDR3 reads TGTGCCTGTGACACGTCCCCCCCCCCCTTGCCGGGGGGATACGATAAACTCATCTTT. The chain couples TRDV2 to TRDJ1; 8 bases are shared with TRDD3. V trimming: 1 base; J trimming: 4 bases; junction bases outside the gene matches: 19. The CDR3 consists of 19 residues. CDR1 GEAIGNYY and CDR2 EKD come from the germline V gene.

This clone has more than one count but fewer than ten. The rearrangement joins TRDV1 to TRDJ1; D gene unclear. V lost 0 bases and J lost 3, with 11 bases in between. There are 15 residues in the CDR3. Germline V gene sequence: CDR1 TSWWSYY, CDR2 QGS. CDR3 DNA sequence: TGTGCTCTTGGGGAACTAGGCCCTGTCTCCGATAAACTCATCTTT. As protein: CALGELGPVSDKLIF.

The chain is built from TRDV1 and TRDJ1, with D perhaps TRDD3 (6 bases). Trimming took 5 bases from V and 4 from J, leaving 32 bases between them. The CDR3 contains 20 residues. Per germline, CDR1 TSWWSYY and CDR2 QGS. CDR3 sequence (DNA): TGTGCTCTTGGGACCCGCTTGGGGGGCACAAAAGAACCCGTCTGCGATAAACTCATCTTT. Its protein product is CALGTRLGGTKEPVCDKLIF.

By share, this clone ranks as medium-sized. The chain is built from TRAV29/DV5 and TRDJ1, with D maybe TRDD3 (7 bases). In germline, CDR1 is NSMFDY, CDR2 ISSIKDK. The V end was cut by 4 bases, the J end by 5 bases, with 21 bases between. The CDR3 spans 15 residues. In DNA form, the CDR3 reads TGTGCAGCATTTACCTTCCGCGGATACGGGGATAAACTCATCTTT. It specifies CAAFTFRGYGDKLIF. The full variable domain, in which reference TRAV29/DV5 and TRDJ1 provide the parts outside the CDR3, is DQQVKQNSPSLSVQEGRISILNCDYTNSMFDYFLWYKKYPAEGPTFLISISSIKDKNEDGRFTVFLNKSAKHLSLHIVPSQPGDSAVYFCAAFTFRGYGDKLIFGKGTRVTVEP.

CDR3 protein: CALGEKNRAFDRGITNSWDTRQMFF. DNA of the CDR3: TGTGCTCTTGGGGAAAAAAATCGGGCATTCGATCGGGGGATAACAAACTCCTGGGACACCCGACAGATGTTTTTC. J is TRDJ3 and V is TRDV1, with 8 bases lining up with TRDD3. From germline, CDR1 is TSWWSYY and CDR2 QGS. V shed 2 bases, J shed 0 bases, and the junction held 24 bases outside the gene matches. This CDR3 contains 25 residues.

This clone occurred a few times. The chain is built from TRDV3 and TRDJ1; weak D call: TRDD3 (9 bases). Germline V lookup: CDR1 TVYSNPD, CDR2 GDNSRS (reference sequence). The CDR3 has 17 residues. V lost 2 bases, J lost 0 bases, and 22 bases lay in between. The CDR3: CAFLPTAGGLNTDKLIF. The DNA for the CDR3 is TGTGCCTTTCTTCCTACGGCTGGGGGATTGAACACCGATAAACTCATCTTT.

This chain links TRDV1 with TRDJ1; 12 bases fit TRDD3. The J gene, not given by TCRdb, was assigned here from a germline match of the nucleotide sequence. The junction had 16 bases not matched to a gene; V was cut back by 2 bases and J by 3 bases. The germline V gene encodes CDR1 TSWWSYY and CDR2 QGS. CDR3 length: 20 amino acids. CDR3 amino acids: CALGESPNVALGDTPDKLIF. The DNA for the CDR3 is TGTGCTCTTGGGGAATCCCCCAACGTAGCGCTGGGGGATACGCCCGATAAACTCATCTTT.

Here the CDR3 DNA reads TGTGCTCTTGGGGAAACGTGTGACGATCGGCTACTGGGGGATACGGATAAACTCATCTTT. It translates to CALGETCDDRLLGDTDKLIF. V usage is TRDV1 and J usage is TRDJ1, with TRDD3 matching over 13 bases. TCRdb gives no J gene; it was assigned here by matching the DNA to germline. V was clipped by 2 bases and J by 5 bases; unmatched bases: 17. CDR1 TSWWSYY and CDR2 QGS come from the germline V gene. The CDR3 runs to 20 residues.

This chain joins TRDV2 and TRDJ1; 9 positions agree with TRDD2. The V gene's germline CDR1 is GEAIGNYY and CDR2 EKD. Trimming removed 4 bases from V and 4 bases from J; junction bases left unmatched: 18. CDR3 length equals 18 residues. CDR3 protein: CACDPFLRWGTLGDKLIF. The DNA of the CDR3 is TGTGCCTGTGATCCCTTCCTACGGTGGGGTACCTTGGGCGATAAACTCATCTTT.

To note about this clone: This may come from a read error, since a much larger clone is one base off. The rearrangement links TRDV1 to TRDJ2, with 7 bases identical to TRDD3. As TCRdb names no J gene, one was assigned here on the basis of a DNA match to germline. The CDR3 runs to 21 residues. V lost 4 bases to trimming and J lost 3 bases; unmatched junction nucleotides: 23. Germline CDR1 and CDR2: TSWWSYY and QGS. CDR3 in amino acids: CALGAAVLVDTFSPVTAQLFF. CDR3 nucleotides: TGTGCTCTTGGGGCCGCGGTACTGGTGGATACGTTTTCCCCTGTGACAGCACAACTCTTCTTT.

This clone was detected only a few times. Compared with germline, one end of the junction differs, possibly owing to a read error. This chain's CDR3 is CARDYWGASSWDTRQMFF. CDR3 sequence (DNA): TGTGCCCGTGACTACTGGGGGGCGAGCTCCTGGGACACCCGACAGATGTTTTTC. The chain is built from TRDV2 and TRDJ3; 8 bases are a match to TRDD3. Germline CDR1 is GEAIGNYY and CDR2 is EKD. The CDR3 has 18 amino acids.

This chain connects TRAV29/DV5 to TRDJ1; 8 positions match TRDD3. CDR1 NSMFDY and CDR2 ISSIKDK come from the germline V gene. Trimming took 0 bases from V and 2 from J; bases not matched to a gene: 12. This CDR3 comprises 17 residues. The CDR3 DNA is TGTGCAGCAAGCGAATCCCGTACGGACTGGGGGACCGATAAACTCATCTTT. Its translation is CAASESRTDWGTDKLIF.

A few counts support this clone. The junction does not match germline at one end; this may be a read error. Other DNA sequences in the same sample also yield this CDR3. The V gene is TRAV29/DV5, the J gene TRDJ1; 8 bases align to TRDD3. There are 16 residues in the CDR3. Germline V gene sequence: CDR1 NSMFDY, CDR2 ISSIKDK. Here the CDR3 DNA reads TGCGCAGCAAGCGCGGGGGCTGGGGGACAAACCGATAAACTCATCTTT. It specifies CAASAGAGGQTDKLIF. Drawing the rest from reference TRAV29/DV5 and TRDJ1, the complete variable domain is DQQVKQNSPSLSVQEGRISILNCDYTNSMFDYFLWYKKYPAEGPTFLISISSIKDKNEDGRFTVFLNKSAKHLSLHIVPSQPGDSAVYFCAASAGAGGQTDKLIFGKGTRVTVEP.